The TCR beta chain described here comes from a study of CD8+ T cells in alopecia areata. About the study: Tofacitinib treatment spanned 6 to 18 months, with 6 months off drug afterward.

The sequencing template was cDNA reverse transcribed from extracted RNA. The repertoire was sequenced with immunoSEQ multiplex PCR; TCRdb's copy has only in-frame clones and lacks some. This sample yields 200,000 to 250,000 clones, of which roughly two fifths are seen a single time; around 0.48% belongs to the top ten. Treatment defined: oral pan-JAK inhibitor, 5-10 mg twice daily. Alopecia areata patients provided lesional scalp punch biopsies and peripheral blood, both collected for the study. The CDR3 spans 16 residues. Germline values: CDR1 SEHNR, CDR2 FQNEAQ (reference sequence). The germline V and J ends were trimmed by 1 base and 3 bases, with 15 bases remaining between them.

Sample: CD4+ T cells sorted from blood, taken at week 34, from a patient treated with tofacitinib. The sequence derives from a human donor with alopecia areata. The chain is built from TRBV7-9 and TRBJ1-2, with D possibly TRBD1 on 6 matching bases. CDR3 sequence (DNA): TGTGCCAGCAGCTTAGAGGTTTTAACAGGGCACTATGGCTACACCTTC. It specifies CASSLEVLTGHYGYTF.